This T cell receptor beta chain derives from a study of blood T cell repertoires in COVID-19. Authors' processing steps: Researchers report that nucleated cell counts were estimated from reference gene primer amplification. Clones were sequenced by immunoSEQ multiplex PCR, and TCRdb holds only the in-frame ones, with some missing. That table supplies the V and J calls and clone size; D and trimming were determined from the DNA. The data hold 90,000 to 110,000 clones, with roughly 80% observed a single time. V dropped 5 bases and J dropped 1 base, with 6 bases sitting between them. CDR3 size: 13 residues. Per germline, CDR1 SGHAT and CDR2 FQNNGV.

This chain uses TRBV11-2 with TRBJ2-1; D gene unclear. The sequencing sample was made of peripheral blood. The TCR was taken from a human donor in a cohort sampled during active or convalescent COVID-19. The CDR3, as DNA: TGTGCCAGCAGCCTCCCGTCCTACAATGAGCAGTTCTTC. Translating gives CASSLPSYNEQFF.